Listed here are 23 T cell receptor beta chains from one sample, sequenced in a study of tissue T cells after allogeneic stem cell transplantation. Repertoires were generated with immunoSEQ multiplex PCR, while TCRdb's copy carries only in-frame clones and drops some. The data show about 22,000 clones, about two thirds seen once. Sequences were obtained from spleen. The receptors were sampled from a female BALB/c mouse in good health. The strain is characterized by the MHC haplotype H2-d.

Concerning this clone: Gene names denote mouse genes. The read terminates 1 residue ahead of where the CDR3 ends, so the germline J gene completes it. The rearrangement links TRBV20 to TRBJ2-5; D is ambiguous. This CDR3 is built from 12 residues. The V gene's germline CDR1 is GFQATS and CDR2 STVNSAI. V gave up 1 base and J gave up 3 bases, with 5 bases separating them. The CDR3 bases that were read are TGTGGTGCTAGGGGGGGTCAAGACACCCAGTAC. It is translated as CGARGGQDTQY. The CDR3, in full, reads CGARGGQDTQYF.

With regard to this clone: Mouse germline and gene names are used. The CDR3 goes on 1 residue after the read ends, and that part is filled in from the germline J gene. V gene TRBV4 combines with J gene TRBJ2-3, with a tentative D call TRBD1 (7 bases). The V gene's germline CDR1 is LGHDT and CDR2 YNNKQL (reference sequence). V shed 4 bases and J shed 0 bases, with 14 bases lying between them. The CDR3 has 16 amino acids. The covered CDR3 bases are TGTGCCAGCAGCTCAAGGGGGCGATGGAGTGCAGAAACGCTGTAT. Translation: CASSSRGRWSAETLY. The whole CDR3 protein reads CASSSRGRWSAETLYF.

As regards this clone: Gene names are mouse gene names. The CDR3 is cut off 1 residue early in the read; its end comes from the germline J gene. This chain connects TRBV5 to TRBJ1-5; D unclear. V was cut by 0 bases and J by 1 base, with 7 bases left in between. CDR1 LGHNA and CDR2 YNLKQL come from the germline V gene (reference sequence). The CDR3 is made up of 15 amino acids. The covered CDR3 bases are TGTGCCAGCAGCCAAGATCCACAAAACAACCAGGCTCCGCTT. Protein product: CASSQDPQNNQAPL. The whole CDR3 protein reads CASSQDPQNNQAPLF.

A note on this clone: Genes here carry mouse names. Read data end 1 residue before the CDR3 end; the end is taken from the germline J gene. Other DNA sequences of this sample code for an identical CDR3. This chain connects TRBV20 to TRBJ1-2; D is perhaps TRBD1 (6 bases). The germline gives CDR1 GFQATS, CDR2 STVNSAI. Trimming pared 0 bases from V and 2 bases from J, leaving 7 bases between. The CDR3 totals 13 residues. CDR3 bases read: TGTGGTGCTAGGGAGGGGGCGAACTCCGACTACACC. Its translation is CGAREGANSDYT. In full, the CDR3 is CGAREGANSDYTF.

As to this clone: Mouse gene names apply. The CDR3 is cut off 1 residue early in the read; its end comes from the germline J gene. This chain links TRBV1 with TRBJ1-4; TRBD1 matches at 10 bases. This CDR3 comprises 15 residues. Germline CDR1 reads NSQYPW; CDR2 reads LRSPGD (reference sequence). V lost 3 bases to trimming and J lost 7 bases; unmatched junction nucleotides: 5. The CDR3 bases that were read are TGCACCTGCAGTGCGACAGGGGGCGCGGCCGAAAGATTATTT. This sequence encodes CTCSATGGAAERLF. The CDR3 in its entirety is CTCSATGGAAERLFF.

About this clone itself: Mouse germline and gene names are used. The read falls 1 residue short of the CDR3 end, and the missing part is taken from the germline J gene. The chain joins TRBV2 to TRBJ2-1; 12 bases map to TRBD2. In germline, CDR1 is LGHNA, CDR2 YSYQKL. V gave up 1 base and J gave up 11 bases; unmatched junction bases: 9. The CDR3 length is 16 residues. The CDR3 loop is CASSQGGLGGASQQFF. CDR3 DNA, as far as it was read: TGTGCCAGCAGCCAAGGGGGACTGGGGGGCGCTTCTCAGCAGTTC.

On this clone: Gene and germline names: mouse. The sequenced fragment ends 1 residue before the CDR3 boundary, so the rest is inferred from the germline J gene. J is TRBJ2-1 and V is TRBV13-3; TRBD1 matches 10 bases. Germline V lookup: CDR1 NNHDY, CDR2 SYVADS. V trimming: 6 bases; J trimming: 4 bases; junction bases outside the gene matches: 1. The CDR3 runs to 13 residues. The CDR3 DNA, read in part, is TGTGCCAGCAAGGACAGGGGGTATGCTGAGCAGTTC. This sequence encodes CASKDRGYAEQF. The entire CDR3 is CASKDRGYAEQFF.

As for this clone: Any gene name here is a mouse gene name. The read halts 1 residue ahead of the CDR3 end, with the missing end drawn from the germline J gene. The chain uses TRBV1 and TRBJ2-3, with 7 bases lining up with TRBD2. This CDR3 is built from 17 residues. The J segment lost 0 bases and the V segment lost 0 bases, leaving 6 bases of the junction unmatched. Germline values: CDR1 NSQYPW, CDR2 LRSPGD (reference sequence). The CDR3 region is CTCSADPWGFSAETLYF. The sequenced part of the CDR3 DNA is TGCACCTGCAGTGCAGATCCCTGGGGGTTCAGTGCAGAAACGCTGTAT. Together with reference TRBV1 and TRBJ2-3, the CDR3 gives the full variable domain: VTLLEQNPRWRLVPRGQAVNLRCILKNSQYPWMSWYQQDLQKQLQWLFTLRSPGDKEVKSLPGADYLATRVTDTELRLQVANMSQGRTLYCTCSADPWGFSAETLYFGSGTRLTVL.

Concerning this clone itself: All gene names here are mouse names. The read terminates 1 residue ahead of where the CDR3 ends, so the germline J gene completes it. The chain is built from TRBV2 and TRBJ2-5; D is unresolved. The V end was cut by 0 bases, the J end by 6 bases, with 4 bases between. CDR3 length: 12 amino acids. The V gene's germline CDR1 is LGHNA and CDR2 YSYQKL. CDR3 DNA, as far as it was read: TGTGCCAGCAGCCAAGAGGGGGACACCCAGTAC. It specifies CASSQEGDTQY. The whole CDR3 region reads CASSQEGDTQYF.

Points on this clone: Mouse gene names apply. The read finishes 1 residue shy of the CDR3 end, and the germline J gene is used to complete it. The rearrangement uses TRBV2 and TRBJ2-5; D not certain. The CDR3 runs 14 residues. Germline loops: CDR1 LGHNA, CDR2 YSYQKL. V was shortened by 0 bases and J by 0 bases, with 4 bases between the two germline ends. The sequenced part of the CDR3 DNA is TGTGCCAGCAGCCAAGAGAGGAACCAAGACACCCAGTAC. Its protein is CASSQERNQDTQY. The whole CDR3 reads CASSQERNQDTQYF.

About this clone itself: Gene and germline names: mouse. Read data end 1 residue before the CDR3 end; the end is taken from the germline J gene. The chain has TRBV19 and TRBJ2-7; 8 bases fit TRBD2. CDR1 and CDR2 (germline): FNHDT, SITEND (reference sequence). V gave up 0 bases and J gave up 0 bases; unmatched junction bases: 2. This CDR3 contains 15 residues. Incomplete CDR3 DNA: TGTGCCAGCAGTATAGTTGGGGGGGGCTCCTATGAACAGTAC. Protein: CASSIVGGGSYEQY. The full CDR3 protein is CASSIVGGGSYEQYF.

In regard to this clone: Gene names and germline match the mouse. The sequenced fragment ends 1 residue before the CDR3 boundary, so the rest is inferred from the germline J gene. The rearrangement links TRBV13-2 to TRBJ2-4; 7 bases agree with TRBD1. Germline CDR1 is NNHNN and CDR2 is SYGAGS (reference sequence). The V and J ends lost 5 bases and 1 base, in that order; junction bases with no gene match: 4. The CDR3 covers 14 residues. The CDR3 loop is CASGTGRGQNTLYF. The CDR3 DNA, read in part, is TGTGCCAGCGGGACAGGGAGGGGTCAAAACACCTTGTAC.

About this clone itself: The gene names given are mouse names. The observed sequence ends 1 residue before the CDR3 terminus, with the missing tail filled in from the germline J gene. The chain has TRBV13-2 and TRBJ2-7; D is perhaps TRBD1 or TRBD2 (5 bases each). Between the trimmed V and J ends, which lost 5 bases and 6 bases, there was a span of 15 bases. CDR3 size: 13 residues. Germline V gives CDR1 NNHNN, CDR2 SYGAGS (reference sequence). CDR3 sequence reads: CASGGRGAGEQYF. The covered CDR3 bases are TGTGCCAGCGGGGGACGAGGGGCTGGTGAACAGTAC.

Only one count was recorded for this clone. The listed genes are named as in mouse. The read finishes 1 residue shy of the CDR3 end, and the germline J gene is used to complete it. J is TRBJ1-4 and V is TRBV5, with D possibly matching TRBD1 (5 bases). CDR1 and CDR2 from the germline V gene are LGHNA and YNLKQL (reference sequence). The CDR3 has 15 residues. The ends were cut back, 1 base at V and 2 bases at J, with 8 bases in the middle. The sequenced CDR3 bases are TGTGCCAGCAGCCAAGGAGACAGCTCCAACGAAAGATTATTT. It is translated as CASSQGDSSNERLF. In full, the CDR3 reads CASSQGDSSNERLFF.

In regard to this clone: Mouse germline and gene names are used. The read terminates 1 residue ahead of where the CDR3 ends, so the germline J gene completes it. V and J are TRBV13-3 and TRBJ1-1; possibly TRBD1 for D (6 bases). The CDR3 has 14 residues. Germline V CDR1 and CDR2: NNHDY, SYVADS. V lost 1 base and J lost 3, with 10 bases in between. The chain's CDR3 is CASSDLGTYTEVFF. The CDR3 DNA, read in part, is TGTGCCAGCAGTGATTTGGGGACATACACAGAAGTCTTC.

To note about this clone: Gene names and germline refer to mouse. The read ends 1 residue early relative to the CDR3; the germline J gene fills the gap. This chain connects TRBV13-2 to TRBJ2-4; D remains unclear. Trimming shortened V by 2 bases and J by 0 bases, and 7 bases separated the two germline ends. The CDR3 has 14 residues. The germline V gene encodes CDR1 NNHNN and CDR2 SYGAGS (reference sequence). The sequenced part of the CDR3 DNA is TGTGCCAGCGGTGAATGGGATAGTCAAAACACCTTGTAC. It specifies CASGEWDSQNTLY. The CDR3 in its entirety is CASGEWDSQNTLYF.

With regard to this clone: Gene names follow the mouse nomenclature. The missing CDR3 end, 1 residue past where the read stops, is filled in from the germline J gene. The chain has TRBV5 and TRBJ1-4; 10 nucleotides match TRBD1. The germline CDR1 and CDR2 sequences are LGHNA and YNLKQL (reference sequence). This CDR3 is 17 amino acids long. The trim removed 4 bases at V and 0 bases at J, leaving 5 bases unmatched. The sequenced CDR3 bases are TGTGCCAGCAGCCCCTCCGGGACAGGGGTTTCCAACGAAAGATTATTT. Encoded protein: CASSPSGTGVSNERLF. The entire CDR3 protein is CASSPSGTGVSNERLFF.

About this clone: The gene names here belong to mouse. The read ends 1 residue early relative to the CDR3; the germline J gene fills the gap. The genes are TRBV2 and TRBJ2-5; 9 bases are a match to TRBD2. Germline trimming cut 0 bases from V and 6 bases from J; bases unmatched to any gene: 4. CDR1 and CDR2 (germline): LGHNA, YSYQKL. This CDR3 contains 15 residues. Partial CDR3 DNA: TGTGCCAGCAGCCAAGACTGGGGGGGAGGGGACACCCAGTAC. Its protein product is CASSQDWGGGDTQY. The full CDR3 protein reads CASSQDWGGGDTQYF.

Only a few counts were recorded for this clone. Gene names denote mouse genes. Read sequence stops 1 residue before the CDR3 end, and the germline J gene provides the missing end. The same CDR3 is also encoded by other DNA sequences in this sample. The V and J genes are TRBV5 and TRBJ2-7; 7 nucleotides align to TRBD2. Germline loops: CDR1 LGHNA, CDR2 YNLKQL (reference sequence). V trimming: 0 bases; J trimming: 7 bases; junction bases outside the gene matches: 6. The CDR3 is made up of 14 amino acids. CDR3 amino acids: CASSQDGGRGEQYF. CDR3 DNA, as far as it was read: TGTGCCAGCAGCCAAGATGGGGGGAGGGGAGAACAGTAC.

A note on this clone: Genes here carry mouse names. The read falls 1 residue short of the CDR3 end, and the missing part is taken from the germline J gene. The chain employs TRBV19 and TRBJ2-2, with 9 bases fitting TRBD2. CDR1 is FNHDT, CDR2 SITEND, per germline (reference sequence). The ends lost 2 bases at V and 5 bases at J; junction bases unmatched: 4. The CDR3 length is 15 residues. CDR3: CASSIVGGQTGQLYF. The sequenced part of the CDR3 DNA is TGTGCCAGCAGTATCGTGGGGGGGCAAACCGGGCAGCTCTAC.

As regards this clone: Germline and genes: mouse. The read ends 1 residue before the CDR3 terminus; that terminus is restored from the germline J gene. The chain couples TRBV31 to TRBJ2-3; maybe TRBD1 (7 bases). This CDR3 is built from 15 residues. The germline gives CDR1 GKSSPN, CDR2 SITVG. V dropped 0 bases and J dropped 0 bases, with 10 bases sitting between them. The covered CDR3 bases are TGTGCCTGGAGTCTGGAGGGGGCCAGTGCAGAAACGCTGTAT. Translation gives CAWSLEGASAETLY. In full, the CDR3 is CAWSLEGASAETLYF.

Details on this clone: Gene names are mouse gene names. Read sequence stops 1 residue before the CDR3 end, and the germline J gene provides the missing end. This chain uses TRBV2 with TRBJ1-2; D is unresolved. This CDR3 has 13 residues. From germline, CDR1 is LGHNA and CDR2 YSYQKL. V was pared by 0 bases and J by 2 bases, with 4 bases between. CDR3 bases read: TGTGCCAGCAGCCAAGATTACAACTCCGACTACACC. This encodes CASSQDYNSDYT. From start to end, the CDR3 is CASSQDYNSDYTF.

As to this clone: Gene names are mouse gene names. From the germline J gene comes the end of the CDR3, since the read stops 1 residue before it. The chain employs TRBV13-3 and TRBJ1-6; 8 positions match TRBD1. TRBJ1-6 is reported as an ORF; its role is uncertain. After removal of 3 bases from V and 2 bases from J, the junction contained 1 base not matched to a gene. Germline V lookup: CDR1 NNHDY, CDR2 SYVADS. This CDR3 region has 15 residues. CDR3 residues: CASSGTGTYNSPLYF. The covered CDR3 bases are TGTGCCAGCAGTGGGACAGGGACCTATAATTCGCCCCTCTAC.